Listed below are T cell receptor beta chains from one sample, sequenced in a study of T cells after yellow fever vaccination. One entry per CDR3 protein, called by TCRdb with MiXCR from the 5' RACE reads. Of roughly 120,000 distinct CDR3 sequences listed, around 8% are singletons. The material was CD8+ T cells sorted from PBMCs, obtained 45 days after the yellow fever booster vaccination. The receptor set was obtained from a man aged 25 to 45 who received the YFV17D yellow fever vaccine. The CDR3 runs from the conserved cysteine through the conserved F or W. Fields, in order: clone size, D gene, J gene, V gene, CDR3 protein, CDR3 DNA. The D gene is left open where the match is weak. Rows give clone size only sometimes, using once, few, many, or a class for an expanded clone.

size: -; D: TRBD2; J: TRBJ2-3; V: TRBV4-3; CDR3: CASSQDSGAGATQYF; DNA: TGCGCCAGCAGCCAAGATTCAGGAGCGGGAGCTACGCAGTATTTT
size: many; D: -; J: TRBJ2-1; V: TRBV11-2; CDR3: CASSLDFGVGNEQFF; DNA: TGTGCCAGCAGCTTAGATTTTGGGGTTGGGAATGAGCAGTTCTTC
size: many; D: -; J: TRBJ2-3; V: TRBV27; CDR3: CASTSPSTDTQYF; DNA: TGTGCCAGCACCAGTCCCAGCACAGATACGCAGTATTTT
size: many; D: -; J: TRBJ2-5; V: TRBV11-2; CDR3: CASSLGSDMYQETQYF; DNA: TGTGCCAGCAGCTTAGGTTCAGATATGTACCAAGAGACCCAGTACTTC
size: many; D: -; J: TRBJ2-3; V: TRBV29-1; CDR3: CSVPDGTSTDTQYF; DNA: TGCAGCGTCCCGGATGGAACTAGCACAGATACGCAGTATTTT
size: many; D: TRBD1; J: TRBJ2-5; V: TRBV12-3/TRBV12-4; CDR3: CASSHTGEETQYF; DNA: TGTGCCAGCAGCCACACAGGGGAAGAGACCCAGTACTTC
size: -; D: -; J: TRBJ2-5; V: TRBV7-2; CDR3: CASSHLKQLYQETQYF; DNA: TGTGCCAGCAGCCACCTTAAGCAATTGTACCAAGAGACCCAGTACTTC
size: many; D: -; J: TRBJ2-3; V: TRBV29-1; CDR3: CSVGGGPDTQYF; DNA: TGCAGCGTTGGGGGGGGCCCAGATACGCAGTATTTT
size: many; D: -; J: TRBJ2-7; V: TRBV7-8; CDR3: CASSLDLSAYEQYF; DNA: TGTGCCAGCAGCTTAGATCTATCCGCCTACGAGCAGTACTTC
size: many; D: -; J: TRBJ2-1; V: TRBV7-9; CDR3: CASSSKGFWEQFF; DNA: TGTGCCAGCAGCTCAAAGGGGTTCTGGGAGCAGTTCTTC
size: -; D: TRBD1; J: TRBJ2-1; V: TRBV6-5; CDR3: CASSYETGIYNEQFF; DNA: TGTGCCAGCAGTTACGAGACAGGGATCTACAATGAGCAGTTCTTC
size: -; D: -; J: TRBJ2-5; V: TRBV5-4; CDR3: CASNPRDQETQYF; DNA: TGTGCCAGCAACCCCCGGGATCAAGAGACCCAGTACTTC
size: many; D: -; J: TRBJ2-1; V: TRBV6-5; CDR3: CASSLPPSGRTYNEQFF; DNA: TGTGCCAGCAGTTTACCCCCATCAGGGCGTACCTACAATGAGCAGTTCTTC
size: many; D: -; J: TRBJ2-1; V: TRBV14; CDR3: CASSHYGGYNEQFF; DNA: TGTGCCAGCAGCCACTACGGGGGATACAATGAGCAGTTCTTC
size: many; D: TRBD2; J: TRBJ2-7; V: TRBV18; CDR3: CASSPSRGLASYEQYF; DNA: TGTGCCAGCTCACCAAGTCGGGGACTAGCCTCCTACGAGCAGTACTTC
size: many; D: -; J: TRBJ1-1; V: TRBV20-1; CDR3: CSATGTSTEAFF; DNA: TGCAGTGCAACCGGGACGAGCACTGAAGCTTTCTTT
size: many; D: -; J: TRBJ2-5; V: TRBV7-9; CDR3: CASSTTRGEETQYF; DNA: TGTGCCAGCAGCACGACTAGAGGTGAAGAGACCCAGTACTTC
size: many; D: TRBD1; J: TRBJ2-2; V: TRBV4-2; CDR3: CASSPRGRKGTGELFF; DNA: TGTGCCAGCAGCCCGAGGGGGCGAAAGGGCACCGGGGAGCTGTTTTTT
size: many; D: TRBD2; J: TRBJ2-3; V: TRBV15; CDR3: CATSRELATDTQYF; DNA: TGTGCCACCAGCAGAGAACTAGCGACAGATACGCAGTATTTT
size: many; D: -; J: TRBJ1-1; V: TRBV20-1; CDR3: CSARDTSGAMENTEAFF; DNA: TGCAGTGCTAGAGATACTTCGGGGGCGATGGAGAACACTGAAGCTTTCTTT
size: many; D: -; J: TRBJ1-2; V: TRBV27; CDR3: CATSKGSYGYTF; DNA: TGTGCCACCTCTAAGGGCAGCTATGGCTACACCTTC
size: many; D: -; J: TRBJ1-3; V: TRBV29-1; CDR3: CSVGTAGTIYF; DNA: TGCAGCGTTGGGACGGCTGGCACCATATATTTT
size: many; D: TRBD1; J: TRBJ2-1; V: TRBV9; CDR3: CASSPTGEVYNEQFF; DNA: TGTGCCAGCAGCCCGACAGGGGAGGTGTACAATGAGCAGTTCTTC
size: many; D: -; J: TRBJ2-5; V: TRBV27; CDR3: CASSLHGFQETQYF; DNA: TGTGCCAGCAGTTTACACGGATTCCAAGAGACCCAGTACTTC
size: many; D: -; J: TRBJ2-5; V: TRBV20-1; CDR3: CSANPTRAIETQYF; DNA: TGCAGTGCTAACCCAACTAGGGCGATAGAGACCCAGTACTTC
size: many; D: TRBD2; J: TRBJ2-7; V: TRBV9; CDR3: CASSVGASGSPYEQYF; DNA: TGTGCCAGCAGCGTAGGGGCTAGCGGGAGTCCCTACGAGCAGTACTTC
size: many; D: -; J: TRBJ2-7; V: TRBV20-1; CDR3: CSAYGGNDYEQYF; DNA: TGCAGTGCCTATGGGGGGAACGACTACGAGCAGTACTTC
size: many; D: TRBD1; J: TRBJ1-4; V: TRBV12-3/TRBV12-4; CDR3: CASSFRNRTGRAATNEKLFF; DNA: TGTGCCAGCAGTTTCCGCAATCGGACAGGGAGGGCAGCAACTAATGAAAAACTGTTTTTT
size: many; D: -; J: TRBJ2-7; V: TRBV3-1; CDR3: CASSQDSRVEQYF; DNA: TGTGCCAGCAGCCAAGATTCCAGGGTCGAGCAGTACTTC
size: many; D: TRBD1; J: TRBJ2-1; V: TRBV28; CDR3: CASSLYRGGEQFF; DNA: TGTGCCAGCAGTTTGTACAGGGGTGGTGAGCAGTTCTTC
size: many; D: TRBD2; J: TRBJ2-1; V: TRBV28; CDR3: CASTMSLGGTNEQFF; DNA: TGTGCCAGCACCATGAGTCTGGGGGGGACCAATGAGCAGTTCTTC
size: many; D: -; J: TRBJ2-7; V: TRBV7-3; CDR3: CASSLGGGEQYF; DNA: TGTGCCAGCAGCTTAGGTGGTGGGGAGCAGTACTTC
size: many; D: TRBD2; J: TRBJ2-5; V: TRBV27; CDR3: CASSLTLSGSVGETQYF; DNA: TGTGCCAGCAGTTTAACCCTTAGCGGGAGTGTGGGTGAGACCCAGTACTTC
size: many; D: -; J: TRBJ2-7; V: TRBV14; CDR3: CASSQGVEQYF; DNA: TGTGCCAGCAGCCAAGGGGTTGAGCAGTACTTC
size: many; D: -; J: TRBJ2-1; V: TRBV15; CDR3: CATSSKDFFSYNEQFF; DNA: TGTGCCACCAGCAGCAAGGACTTCTTCTCCTACAATGAGCAGTTCTTC
size: many; D: -; J: TRBJ2-3; V: TRBV20-1; CDR3: CSARDPSTDTQYF; DNA: TGCAGTGCTAGGGACCCCTCCACAGATACGCAGTATTTT
size: few; D: TRBD2; J: TRBJ2-1; V: TRBV2; CDR3: CASSETLGLADNEQFF; DNA: TGTGCCAGCAGTGAGACGTTGGGACTAGCGGACAATGAGCAGTTCTTC
size: -; D: TRBD1; J: TRBJ2-1; V: TRBV15; CDR3: CATRGEPGQKYNEQFF; DNA: TGTGCCACCAGAGGAGAACCGGGACAGAAATACAATGAGCAGTTCTTC
size: many; D: -; J: TRBJ2-1; V: TRBV29-1; CDR3: CSVVGSRGNEQFF; DNA: TGCAGCGTTGTTGGTAGCAGGGGCAATGAGCAGTTCTTC
size: -; D: TRBD2; J: TRBJ2-7; V: TRBV11-2; CDR3: CASSVGTSGYEQYF; DNA: TGTGCCAGCAGCGTAGGGACTAGCGGTTACGAGCAGTACTTC
size: -; D: -; J: TRBJ2-1; V: TRBV28; CDR3: CASSWERYNEQFF; DNA: TGTGCCAGCAGTTGGGAGCGCTACAATGAGCAGTTCTTC
size: many; D: TRBD2; J: TRBJ2-1; V: TRBV29-1; CDR3: CSVEPVGLADISSYNEQFF; DNA: TGCAGCGTTGAACCGGTCGGGCTAGCGGATATAAGCTCCTACAATGAGCAGTTCTTC
size: -; D: -; J: TRBJ1-5; V: TRBV28; CDR3: CASSFTGGGRQPQHF; DNA: TGTGCCAGCAGTTTCACGGGAGGCGGGCGTCAGCCCCAGCATTTT